The 3 T cell receptor beta chains below come from one sample, sequenced in a study of T cells in Graves' hyperthyroidism and ophthalmopathy. RNA transcripts yielded amplified TCR beta CDR3 regions. First-round RT-PCR of the TCR CDR3 relied on the HTBI primer set. Using its own MiXCR run on the multiplex PCR reads, TCRdb lists one record per CDR3 protein. Among hundreds of thousands of distinct CDR3 sequences, approximately 15% were seen once, and the ten largest hold roughly 5.7%. Sequencing was done on a sample of blood. All receptors derive from a woman under 40 with Graves' hyperthyroidism that later progressed to Graves' ophthalmopathy.

V is TRBV2 and J is TRBJ2-1; 8 bases are a match to TRBD2. Trimming cost V 2 bases and J 5 bases; bases outside gene matches: 14. The CDR3 consists of 18 residues. Germline CDR1 is SNHLY and CDR2 is FYNNEI. The CDR3 DNA sequence: TGTGCCAGCAGTGAATCTCCTCTATTCGGGGGGGGAAACAATGAGCAGTTCTTC. Its protein is CASSESPLFGGGNNEQFF.

This clonotype was seen many times. The chain joins TRBV24-1 to TRBJ2-1, with 8 nucleotides matching TRBD2. Germline CDR1 KGHDR, CDR2 SFDVKD. CDR3 length: 15 amino acids. Trimming at V came to 0 bases and at J to 8 bases, leaving 5 bases not matched to a gene. For the CDR3, the DNA is TGTGCCACCAGTGATTTGCCGGGGGGGCTTGATGAGCAGTTCTTC. Translated: CATSDLPGGLDEQFF.

In this sample, this clonotype turned up many times. The chain combines TRBV5-1 with TRBJ2-7; D gene unclear. The CDR3 consists of 14 residues. Germline V lookup: CDR1 SGHRS, CDR2 YFSETQ. V lost 0 bases and J lost 2, with 9 bases in between. CDR3: CASSLAVVPYEQYF. In DNA form, the CDR3 reads TGCGCCAGCAGCTTGGCTGTAGTCCCCTACGAGCAGTACTTC.